This T cell receptor (beta chain) emerged from a study of CD8+CD57+ T cells in acquired aplastic anemia. Study overall: As sequenced from healthy donors, CD4+ cells averaged roughly 11 million reads. General study results and limits: Patients shared 25 to 35 CD8+ CDR3 sequences with controls.

Regarding this clonotype: Antigen: not known.

Researchers used genomic DNA as the template to profile TCR beta VDJ and CDR3. MiXCR, run by TCRdb on the reads, gives a single entry per CDR3 protein. The sample consists of around 140,000 distinct CDR3 sequences, roughly two fifths of them appearing once. Germline V gives CDR1 SGHRS, CDR2 YFSETQ. CDR3 length equals 14 residues. The ends were cut back, 0 bases at V and 4 bases at J, with 10 bases in the middle. Sequenced material: sorted CD4+, CD8+, or CD8+CD57+ T cells (not recorded which) from PBMCs. The receptor's source is a human donor in good health, serving as a control. J is TRBJ1-1 and V is TRBV5-1, with D possibly TRBD1 on 6 matching bases. CDR3 in DNA: TGCGCCAGCAGCTTGGTAGGGACAATCACTGAAGCTTTCTTT. Protein sequence: CASSLVGTITEAFF.